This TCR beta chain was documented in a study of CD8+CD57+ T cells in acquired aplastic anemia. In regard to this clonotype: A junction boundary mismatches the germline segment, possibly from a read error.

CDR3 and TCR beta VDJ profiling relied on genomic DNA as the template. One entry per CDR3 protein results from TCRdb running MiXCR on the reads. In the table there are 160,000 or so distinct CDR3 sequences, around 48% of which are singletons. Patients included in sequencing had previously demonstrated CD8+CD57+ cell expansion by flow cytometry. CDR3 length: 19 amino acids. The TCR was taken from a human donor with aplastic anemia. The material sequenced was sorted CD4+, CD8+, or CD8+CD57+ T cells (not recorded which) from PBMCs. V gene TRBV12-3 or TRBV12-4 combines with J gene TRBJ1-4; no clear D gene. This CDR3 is CASSLVAAPMPYNTGKTVF. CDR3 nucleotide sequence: TGTGCCAGCAGTTTAGTCGCCGCTCCCATGCCGTACAATACGGGAAAAACTGTTTTT.